Shown below are 17 T cell receptor beta chains from a single sample sequenced in a study of blood T cell repertoires in COVID-19. The assay was immunoSEQ multiplex PCR, and TCRdb's table has in-frame clones only and misses some. The sample contains fewer than 200,000 clones, around 85% of which appear only once. The sequenced material came from peripheral blood. These receptors were collected from an elderly woman with acute or convalescent COVID-19.

The chain has TRBV29-1 and TRBJ2-1; 8 bases are a match to TRBD1. J gave up 5 bases and V 7 bases, and 16 bases lay outside the gene matches. The length of the CDR3 is 16 residues. The germline V gene encodes CDR1 SQVTM and CDR2 ANQGSEA. In DNA, the CDR3 is TGCAGCGCCGCCTGGGGCATGGACAGGGCTCACAATGAGCAGTTCTTC. Amino acids: CSAAWGMDRAHNEQFF.

The J gene is TRBJ2-4, the V gene TRBV5-4; 9 nucleotides line up with TRBD2. Trimming cost V 7 bases and J 5 bases; bases outside gene matches: 7. This CDR3 comprises 14 residues. Looked up from germline, CDR1 is SGHNT and CDR2 is YYREEE (reference sequence). This CDR3 is CASGKRGAQNIQYF. The DNA of the CDR3 is TGTGCCAGCGGAAAGCGGGGGGCCCAAAACATTCAGTACTTC.

The V call is TRBV19, the J call TRBJ1-5; weak D call: TRBD1 (5 bases). Trimming left V 9 bases short and J 0 bases short, with 12 bases between. Germline-derived CDR1 and CDR2 are LNHDA and SQIVND (reference sequence). CDR3 length equals 14 residues. This CDR3 reads CASRDSYSNQPQHF. CDR3 nucleotide sequence: TGTGCCAGCCGAGACAGTTATAGCAATCAGCCCCAGCATTTT.

V gene TRBV9 combines with J gene TRBJ1-2; D gene ambiguous. Germline assignment: CDR1 SGDLS and CDR2 YYNGEE. The CDR3 loop spans 15 amino acids. V lost 4 bases and J 4 bases, leaving 17 bases between the germline ends. The chain's CDR3 is CASSPRGGDSYGYTF. The DNA of the CDR3 is TGTGCCAGCAGCCCCCGGGGAGGCGACTCCTATGGCTACACCTTC. The full variable domain, completed using reference TRBV9 and TRBJ1-2, is DSGVTQTPKHLITATGQRVTLRCSPRSGDLSVYWYQQSLDQGLQFLIQYYNGEERAKGNILERFSAQQFPDLHSELNLSSLELGDSALYFCASSPRGGDSYGYTFGSGTRLTVV.

The rearrangement links TRBV27 to TRBJ2-7, with D perhaps matching TRBD1 (5 bases). V gave up 6 bases and J gave up 4 bases, with 7 bases separating them. The CDR3 runs 11 residues. CDR1 and CDR2 from the germline V gene are MNHEY and SMNVEV (reference sequence). CDR3 region: CASRGAYEQYF. In DNA, the CDR3 is TGTGCCAGCAGAGGGGCGTACGAGCAGTACTTC.

The chain is built from TRBV2 and TRBJ2-1, with 7 bases fitting TRBD1. The CDR3 contains 16 residues. Trimming removed 4 bases from V and 3 bases from J; junction bases left unmatched: 9. The V gene's germline CDR1 is SNHLY and CDR2 FYNNEI. The CDR3 here is CASSAPLGGDYNEQFF. The CDR3 coding sequence is TGTGCCAGCAGTGCCCCACTAGGGGGCGACTACAATGAGCAGTTCTTC.

This clone was observed once. The V gene is TRBV18, the J gene TRBJ2-5, with TRBD2 identical over 9 bases. With 0 bases clipped from V and 5 bases from J, the junction kept 7 bases outside the gene matches. CDR3 size: 16 residues. Germline V gene lookup returns CDR1 KGHSH and CDR2 LQKENI. The CDR3 sequence is CASSPPAGGQRETQYF. CDR3 bases: TGTGCCAGCTCACCACCCGCGGGGGGGCAGAGGGAGACCCAGTACTTC.

The chain has TRBV6-5 and TRBJ1-1; 8 bases are a match to TRBD1. The CDR3 runs to 15 residues. V dropped 8 bases and J dropped 3; count of bases not matched to a gene: 11. The germline V gene encodes CDR1 MNHEY and CDR2 SVGAGI. The CDR3 reads CASRTQGARDTEAFF. The CDR3 DNA follows: TGTGCCAGCCGGACGCAGGGGGCGAGGGACACTGAAGCTTTCTTT.

This clone was recorded once. This rearrangement joins TRBV3-1 (or the pseudogene TRBV3-2) to TRBJ1-2; 7 positions match TRBD1. V shed 1 base and J 2 bases; nucleotides not matched to a gene: 4. CDR3 length equals 15 residues. The germline gives CDR1 LGHDT, CDR2 YNNKEL (reference sequence). The CDR3, as DNA: TGTGCCAGCAGCCAAGGACAGGGCCCGAACTATGGCTACACCTTC. Its translation: CASSQGQGPNYGYTF.

This chain links TRBV3-1 (or the pseudogene TRBV3-2) with TRBJ2-3, with D maybe TRBD2 (7 bases). Looked up from germline, CDR1 is LGHDT and CDR2 is YNNKEL (reference sequence). The germline V and J ends were trimmed by 2 bases and 5 bases, with 17 bases remaining between them. The CDR3 length is 16 residues. The CDR3 sequence: CASSQLGGRAVDTQYF. CDR3 bases: TGTGCCAGCAGCCAACTAGGGGGGAGGGCGGTAGATACGCAGTATTTT.

In DNA, the CDR3 is TGTGCTAGTGGTTCCGGCTCCGGGAACGAGCAGTACTTC. Translated: CASGSGSGNEQYF. The chain links TRBV12-5 to TRBJ2-7, with D tentatively TRBD2 (5 bases). The CDR3 runs to 13 residues. The germline gives CDR1 LGHNT, CDR2 FRNRAP. With 4 bases removed from V and 5 bases from J, the gap between germline ends came to 12 bases.

J is TRBJ1-6 and V is TRBV27, with 7 positions matching TRBD1. This CDR3 spans 14 amino acids. Germline lookup yields CDR1 MNHEY and CDR2 SMNVEV (reference sequence). J lost 7 bases, V lost 5 bases, and 5 bases had no gene match. The CDR3 DNA is TGTGCCAGCAGTAGACAGGGATACAATTCACCCCTCCACTTT. It translates to CASSRQGYNSPLHF.

The genes are TRBV9 and TRBJ1-2, with 7 positions matching TRBD1. Germline-derived CDR1 and CDR2 are SGDLS and YYNGEE. The V and J ends lost 3 bases and 2 bases, in that order; junction bases with no gene match: 10. The CDR3 has 16 amino acids. CDR3 sequence: CASSAGGTARNYGYTF. The DNA of the CDR3 is TGTGCCAGCAGCGCGGGGGGGACAGCTAGGAACTATGGCTACACCTTC.

This clone has a handful of counts. The gene calls are TRBV7-9 and TRBJ1-6; no clear D. This CDR3 is 14 amino acids long. Germline CDR1 and CDR2: SEHNR and FQNEAQ (reference sequence). Deletions cut 5 bases from V and 8 bases from J, with 13 bases between. CDR3 nucleotide sequence: TGTGCCAGCAGCGCTGGTGGGAGTTATTCACCCCTCCACTTT. Encoded protein: CASSAGGSYSPLHF.

V is TRBV7-2 and J is TRBJ1-4; 8 bases match TRBD1. Germline assignment: CDR1 SGHTA and CDR2 FQGNSA. This CDR3 spans 14 amino acids. J was trimmed by 7 bases and V by 8 bases; bases with no gene match: 9. The CDR3 loop reads CASEPGGKGEKLFF. The CDR3 DNA reads as TGTGCCAGCGAACCAGGGGGCAAGGGTGAAAAACTGTTTTTT. The complete variable domain, with remaining parts taken from reference TRBV7-2 and TRBJ1-4, reads GAGVSQSPSNKVTEKGKDVELRCDPISGHTALYWYRQSLGQGLEFLIYFQGNSAPDKSGLPSDRFSAERTGGSVSTLTIQRTQQEDSAVYLCASEPGGKGEKLFFGSGTQLSVL.

This clone has more than one count but fewer than ten. The rearrangement links TRBV7-9 to TRBJ1-5; a possible D gene is TRBD1 (5 bases). CDR1 and CDR2 from the germline V gene are SEHNR and FQNEAQ (reference sequence). The CDR3 has 12 amino acids. V was trimmed by 9 bases and J by 3 bases, leaving 9 bases between them. The CDR3 coding sequence is TGTGCCAGTCAGGACAACAATCAGCCCCAGCATTTT. The encoded protein is CASQDNNQPQHF.

This clone appeared a few times. The chain has TRBV7-9 and TRBJ1-6, with TRBD1 matching 7 bases. The V segment lost 0 bases and the J segment 7 bases; nucleotides outside the gene matches: 6. Germline V gene sequence: CDR1 SEHNR, CDR2 FQNEAQ (reference sequence). The CDR3 is made up of 16 amino acids. The CDR3 coding sequence is TGTGCCAGCAGCTTAGCGGTCCAGGGGGTGAATTCACCCCTCCACTTT. This sequence encodes CASSLAVQGVNSPLHF. The entire variable domain, with the rest obtained from reference TRBV7-9 and TRBJ1-6, is as follows: DTGVSQNPRHKITKRGQNVTFRCDPISEHNRLYWYRQTLGQGPEFLTYFQNEAQLEKSRLLSDRFSAERPKGSFSTLEIQRTEQGDSAMYLCASSLAVQGVNSPLHFGNGTRLTVT.